This T cell receptor beta chain was captured by sequencing in a study of cytomegalovirus exposure and HLA in healthy donors. Study-wide results and caveats: Researchers catalogued under 200 TCR beta chains as cytomegalovirus-associated. There were several of the most significant clusters that appeared linked to common viral pathogens in a later analysis.

With respect to this clone: Its antigen is not known.

The primer mix had 60 Vbeta and 13 Jbeta primers. Sequenced by immunoSEQ multiplex PCR; TCRdb stores in-frame clones only, minus some. The data hold under 150,000 clones, with around 73% observed a single time. With V trimmed by 3 bases and J by 2 bases, 7 bases remained unmatched. In germline, CDR1 is SGHDN, CDR2 FVKESK. The CDR3 totals 16 residues. What was sequenced was PBMCs. The chain couples TRBV14 to TRBJ2-7; 10 nucleotides agree with TRBD2. The receptor's source is a middle-aged man in good health and CMV-seronegative. The CDR3 DNA sequence: TGTGCCAGCAGCCACAATCCTAGCGGGAGAACCTACGAGCAGTACTTC. It specifies CASSHNPSGRTYEQYF.